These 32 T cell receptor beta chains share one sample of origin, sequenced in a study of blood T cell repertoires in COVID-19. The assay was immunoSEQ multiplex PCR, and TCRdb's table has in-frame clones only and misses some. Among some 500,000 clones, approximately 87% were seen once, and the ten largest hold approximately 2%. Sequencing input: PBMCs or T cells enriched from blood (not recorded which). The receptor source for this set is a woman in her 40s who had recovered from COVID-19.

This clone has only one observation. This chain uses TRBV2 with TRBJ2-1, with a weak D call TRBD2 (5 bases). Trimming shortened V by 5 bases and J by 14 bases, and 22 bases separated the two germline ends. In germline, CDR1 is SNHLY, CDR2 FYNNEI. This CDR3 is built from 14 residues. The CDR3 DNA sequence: TGTGCCAGCAGTTTTAGCGACGAGGGCACGGGGAAGTTCTTC. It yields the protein CASSFSDEGTGKFF.

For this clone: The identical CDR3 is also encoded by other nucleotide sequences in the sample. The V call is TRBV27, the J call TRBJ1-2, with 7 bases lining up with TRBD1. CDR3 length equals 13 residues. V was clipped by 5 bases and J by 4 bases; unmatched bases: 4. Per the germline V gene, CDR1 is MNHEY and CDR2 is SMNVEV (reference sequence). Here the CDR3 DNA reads TGTGCCAGCAGTCTCCAGGGGGTCTATGGCTACACCTTC. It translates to CASSLQGVYGYTF.

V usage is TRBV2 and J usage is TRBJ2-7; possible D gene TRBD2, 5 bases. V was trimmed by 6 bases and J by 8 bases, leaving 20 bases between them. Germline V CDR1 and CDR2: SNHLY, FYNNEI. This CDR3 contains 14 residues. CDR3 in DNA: TGTGCCAGCAGGGAGGACCGTCTCTACTCCCAGCAGTACTTC. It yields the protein CASREDRLYSQQYF.

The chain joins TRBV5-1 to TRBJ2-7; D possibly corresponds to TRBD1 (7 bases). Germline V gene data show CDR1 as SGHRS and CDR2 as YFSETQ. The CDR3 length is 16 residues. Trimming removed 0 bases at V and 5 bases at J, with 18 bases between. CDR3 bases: TGCGCCAGCAGCTTGGCCAGGGGGGACAGTATTAACGAGCAGTACTTC. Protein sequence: CASSLARGDSINEQYF.

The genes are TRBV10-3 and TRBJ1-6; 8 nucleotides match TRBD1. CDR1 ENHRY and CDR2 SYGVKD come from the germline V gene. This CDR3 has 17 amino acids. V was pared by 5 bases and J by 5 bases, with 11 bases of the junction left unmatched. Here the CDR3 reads CAISKTGTGLNNSPLHF. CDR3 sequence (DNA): TGTGCCATCAGTAAAACCGGGACAGGACTAAATAATTCACCCCTCCACTTT.

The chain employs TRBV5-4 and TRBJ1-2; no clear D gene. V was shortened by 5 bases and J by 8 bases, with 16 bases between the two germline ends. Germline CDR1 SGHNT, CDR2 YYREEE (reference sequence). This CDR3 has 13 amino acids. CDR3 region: CASSPAGNRGYTF. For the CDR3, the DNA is TGTGCCAGCAGTCCGGCCGGGAACCGGGGCTACACCTTC.

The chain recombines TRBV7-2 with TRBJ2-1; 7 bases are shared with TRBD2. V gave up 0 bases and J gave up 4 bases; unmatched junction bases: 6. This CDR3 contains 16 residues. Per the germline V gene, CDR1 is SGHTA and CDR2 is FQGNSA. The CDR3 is CASSLAGRGIYNEQFF. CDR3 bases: TGTGCCAGCAGCTTAGCCGGGCGGGGGATATACAATGAGCAGTTCTTC.

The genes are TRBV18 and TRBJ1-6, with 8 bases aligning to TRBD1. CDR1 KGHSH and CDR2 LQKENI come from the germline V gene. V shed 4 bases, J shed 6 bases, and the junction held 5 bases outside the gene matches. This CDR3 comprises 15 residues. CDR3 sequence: CASSLDRVRNSPLHF. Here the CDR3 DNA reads TGTGCCAGCTCACTGGACAGGGTTCGTAATTCACCCCTCCACTTT. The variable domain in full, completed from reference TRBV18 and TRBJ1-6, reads NAGVMQNPRHLVRRRGQEARLRCSPMKGHSHVYWYRQLPEEGLKFMVYLQKENIIDESGMPKERFSAEFPKEGPSILRIQQVVRGDSAAYFCASSLDRVRNSPLHFGNGTRLTVT.

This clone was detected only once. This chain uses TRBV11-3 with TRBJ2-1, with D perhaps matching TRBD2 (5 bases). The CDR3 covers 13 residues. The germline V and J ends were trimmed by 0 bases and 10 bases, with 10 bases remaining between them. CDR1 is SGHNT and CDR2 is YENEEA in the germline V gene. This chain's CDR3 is CASSLDWRSEQFF. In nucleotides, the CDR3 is TGTGCCAGCAGCTTAGATTGGAGGAGCGAGCAGTTCTTC.

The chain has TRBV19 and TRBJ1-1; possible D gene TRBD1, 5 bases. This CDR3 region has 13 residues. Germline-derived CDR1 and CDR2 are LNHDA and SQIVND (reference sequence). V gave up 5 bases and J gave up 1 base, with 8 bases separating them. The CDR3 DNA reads TGTGCCAGTAGTCGGACACCGAACACTGAAGCTTTCTTT. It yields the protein CASSRTPNTEAFF.

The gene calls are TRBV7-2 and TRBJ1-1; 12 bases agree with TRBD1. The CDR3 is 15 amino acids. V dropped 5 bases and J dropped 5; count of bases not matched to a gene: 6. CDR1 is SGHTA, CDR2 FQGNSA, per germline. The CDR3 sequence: CASSPGQGAQTEAFF. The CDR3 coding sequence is TGTGCCAGCAGCCCGGGACAGGGGGCGCAAACTGAAGCTTTCTTT.

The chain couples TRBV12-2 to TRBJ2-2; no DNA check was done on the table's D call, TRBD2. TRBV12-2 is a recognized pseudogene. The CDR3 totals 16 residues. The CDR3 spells CASRLSPGQNTGELFF. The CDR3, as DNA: TGTGCAAGTCGCTTATCCCCGGGTCAGAACACCGGGGAGCTGTTTTTT.

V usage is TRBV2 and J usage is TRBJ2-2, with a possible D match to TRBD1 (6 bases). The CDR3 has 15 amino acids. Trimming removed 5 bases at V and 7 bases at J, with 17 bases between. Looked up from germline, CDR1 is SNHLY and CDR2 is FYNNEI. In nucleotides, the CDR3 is TGTGCCAGCAGTCCCACCCCTACAGGGAGCGGGGAGCTGTTTTTT. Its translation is CASSPTPTGSGELFF.

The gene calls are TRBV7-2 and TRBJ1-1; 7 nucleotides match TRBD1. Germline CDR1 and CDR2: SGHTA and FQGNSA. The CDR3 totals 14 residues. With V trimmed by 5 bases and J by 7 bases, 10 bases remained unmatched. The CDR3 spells CASSRGQATYEAFF. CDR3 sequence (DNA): TGTGCCAGCAGCCGCGGACAGGCAACATATGAAGCTTTCTTT.

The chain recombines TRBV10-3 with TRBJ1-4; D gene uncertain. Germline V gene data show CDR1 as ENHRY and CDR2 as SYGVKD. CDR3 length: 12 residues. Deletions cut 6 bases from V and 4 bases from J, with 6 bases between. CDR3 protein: CAISYSNEKLFF. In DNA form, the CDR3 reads TGTGCCATCAGCTACAGTAATGAAAAACTGTTTTTT.

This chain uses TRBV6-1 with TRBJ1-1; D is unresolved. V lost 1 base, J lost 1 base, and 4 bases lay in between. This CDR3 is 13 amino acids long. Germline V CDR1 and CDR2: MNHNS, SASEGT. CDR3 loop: CASSEVRNTEAFF. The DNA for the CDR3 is TGTGCCAGCAGTGAAGTCCGGAACACTGAAGCTTTCTTT.

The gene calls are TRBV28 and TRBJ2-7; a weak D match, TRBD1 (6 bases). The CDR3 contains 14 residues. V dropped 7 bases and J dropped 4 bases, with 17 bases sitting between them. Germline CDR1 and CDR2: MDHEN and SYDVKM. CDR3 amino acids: CASTLAGTRYEQYF. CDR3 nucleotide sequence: TGTGCCAGCACCCTAGCCGGGACAAGGTACGAGCAGTACTTC.

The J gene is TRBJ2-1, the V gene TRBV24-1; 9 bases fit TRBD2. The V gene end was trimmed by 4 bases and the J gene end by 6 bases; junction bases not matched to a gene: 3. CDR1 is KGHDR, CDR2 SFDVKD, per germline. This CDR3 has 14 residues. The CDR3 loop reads CATSDPGLANEQFF. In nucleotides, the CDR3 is TGTGCCACCAGTGACCCGGGACTAGCCAATGAGCAGTTCTTC.

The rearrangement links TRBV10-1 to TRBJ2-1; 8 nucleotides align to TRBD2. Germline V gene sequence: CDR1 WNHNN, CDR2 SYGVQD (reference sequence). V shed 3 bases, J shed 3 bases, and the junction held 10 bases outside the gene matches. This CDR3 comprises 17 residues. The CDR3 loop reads CASSDHVREGGYNEQFF. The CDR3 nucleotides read TGCGCCAGCAGTGACCACGTCCGGGAGGGGGGCTACAATGAGCAGTTCTTC.

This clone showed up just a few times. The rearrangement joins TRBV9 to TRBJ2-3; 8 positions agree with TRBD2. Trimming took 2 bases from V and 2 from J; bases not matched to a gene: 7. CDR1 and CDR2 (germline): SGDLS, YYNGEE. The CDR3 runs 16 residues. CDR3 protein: CASSVLAGGITDTQYF. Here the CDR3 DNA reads TGTGCCAGCAGCGTCCTGGCGGGAGGAATCACAGATACGCAGTATTTT.

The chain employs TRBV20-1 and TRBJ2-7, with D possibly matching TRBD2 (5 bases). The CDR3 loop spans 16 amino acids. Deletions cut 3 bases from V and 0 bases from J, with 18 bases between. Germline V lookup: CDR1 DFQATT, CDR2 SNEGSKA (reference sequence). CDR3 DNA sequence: TGCAGTGCTAGTTCGATCCGGGGAGAATTCTCCTACGAGCAGTACTTC. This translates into CSASSIRGEFSYEQYF.

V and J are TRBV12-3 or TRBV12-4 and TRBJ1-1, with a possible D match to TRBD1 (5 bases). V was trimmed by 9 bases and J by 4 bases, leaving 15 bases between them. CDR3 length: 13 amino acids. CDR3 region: CARSPRVSTEAFF. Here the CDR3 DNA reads TGTGCCAGAAGTCCCAGGGTTAGCACTGAAGCTTTCTTT.

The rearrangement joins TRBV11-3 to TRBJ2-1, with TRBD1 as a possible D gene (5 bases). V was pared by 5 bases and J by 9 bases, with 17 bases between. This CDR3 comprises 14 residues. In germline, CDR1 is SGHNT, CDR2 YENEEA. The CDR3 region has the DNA TGTGCCAGCAGCCAGGGCTTCACTACGGGTGAGCAGTTCTTC. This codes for CASSQGFTTGEQFF.

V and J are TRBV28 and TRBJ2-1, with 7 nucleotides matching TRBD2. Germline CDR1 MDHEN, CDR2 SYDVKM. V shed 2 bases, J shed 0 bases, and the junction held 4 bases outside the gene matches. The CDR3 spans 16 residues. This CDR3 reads CASSLGGSGSYNEQFF. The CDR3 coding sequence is TGTGCCAGCAGTTTAGGCGGGAGTGGCTCCTACAATGAGCAGTTCTTC.

In DNA, the CDR3 is TGTGCCAGCAGTTTGTTCGGGGACTCTGGGGCCAACGTCCTGACTTTC. This codes for CASSLFGDSGANVLTF. This chain links TRBV27 with TRBJ2-6; D perhaps matches TRBD2 (5 bases). The CDR3 is 16 amino acids. Germline loops: CDR1 MNHEY, CDR2 SMNVEV (reference sequence). V lost 3 bases, J lost 0 bases, and 9 bases lay in between.

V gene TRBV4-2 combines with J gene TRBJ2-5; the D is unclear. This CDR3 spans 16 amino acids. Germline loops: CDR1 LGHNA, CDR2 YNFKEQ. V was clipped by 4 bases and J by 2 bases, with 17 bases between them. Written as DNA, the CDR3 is TGTGCCAGCAGCCCATCAAAAAGTGGGCAACAAGAGACCCAGTACTTC. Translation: CASSPSKSGQQETQYF.

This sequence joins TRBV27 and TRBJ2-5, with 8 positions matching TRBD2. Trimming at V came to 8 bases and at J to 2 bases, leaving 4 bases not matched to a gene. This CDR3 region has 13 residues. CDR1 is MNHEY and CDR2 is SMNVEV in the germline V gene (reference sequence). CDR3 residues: CASGTSGQETQYF. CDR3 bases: TGTGCCAGCGGAACTAGCGGACAAGAGACCCAGTACTTC.

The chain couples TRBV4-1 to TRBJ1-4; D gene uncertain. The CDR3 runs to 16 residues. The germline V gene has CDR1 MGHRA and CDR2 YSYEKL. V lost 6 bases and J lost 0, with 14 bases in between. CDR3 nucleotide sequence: TGCGCCAGCAGATGGCAGGTTTTTGCAACTAATGAAAAACTGTTTTTT. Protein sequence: CASRWQVFATNEKLFF.

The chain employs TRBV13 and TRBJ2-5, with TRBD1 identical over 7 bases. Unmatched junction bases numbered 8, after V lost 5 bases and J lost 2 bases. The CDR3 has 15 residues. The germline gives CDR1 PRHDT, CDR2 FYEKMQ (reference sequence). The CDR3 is CASSNTGTAQETQYF. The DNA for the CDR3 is TGTGCCAGCAGCAATACCGGGACAGCTCAAGAGACCCAGTACTTC.

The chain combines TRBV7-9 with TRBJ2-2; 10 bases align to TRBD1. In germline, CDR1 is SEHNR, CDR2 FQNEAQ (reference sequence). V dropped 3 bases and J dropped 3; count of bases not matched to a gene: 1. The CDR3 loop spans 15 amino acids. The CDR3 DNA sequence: TGTGCCAGCAGCTTGGGACAGGGGCACACCGGGGAGCTGTTTTTT. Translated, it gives CASSLGQGHTGELFF. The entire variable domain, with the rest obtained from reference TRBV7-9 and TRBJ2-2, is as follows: DTGVSQNPRHKITKRGQNVTFRCDPISEHNRLYWYRQTLGQGPEFLTYFQNEAQLEKSRLLSDRFSAERPKGSFSTLEIQRTEQGDSAMYLCASSLGQGHTGELFFGEGSRLTVL.

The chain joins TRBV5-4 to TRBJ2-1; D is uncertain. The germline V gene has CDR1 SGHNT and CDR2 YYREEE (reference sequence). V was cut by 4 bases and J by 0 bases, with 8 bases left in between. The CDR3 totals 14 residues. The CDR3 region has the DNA TGTGCCAGCAGCCCGGTAGACTCCTACAATGAGCAGTTCTTC. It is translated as CASSPVDSYNEQFF.

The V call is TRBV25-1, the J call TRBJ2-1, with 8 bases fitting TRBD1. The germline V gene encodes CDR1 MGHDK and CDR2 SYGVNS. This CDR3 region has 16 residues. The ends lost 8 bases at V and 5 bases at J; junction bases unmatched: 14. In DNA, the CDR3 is TGTGCCAGCCAAGCCACCGGGACAGGCGTTAACAATGAGCAGTTCTTC. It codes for CASQATGTGVNNEQFF.